This TCR beta chain was profiled in a study of cytomegalovirus exposure and HLA in healthy donors listed by TCRdb under 2017. At the level of the whole study: A later analysis indicated that the 120 validation repertoires were generated on the platform also employed for the roughly 730 repertoires of the first cohort. The study was designed to test whether signatures of past pathogen exposure could be identified by cataloging public T cell receptors. High-throughput TCR immunosequencing, statistical association of individual TCRs with disease status, and machine learning were combined to predict cytomegalovirus infection status. Along with the approximately 620-subject first cohort, a separate validation cohort of over a hundred different subjects was used.

Reading the germline V gene gives CDR1 SQVTM and CDR2 ANQGSEA. Measured from the cysteine to the phenylalanine, the CDR3 is 12 residues long. Only CDR3 DNA remains: 36 bases, in frame from the first base. The V end loses 6 bases and the J end loses 1 base, and a stretch of 7 bases separates them. Overall study results and their limits: The authors suggested that the approach could potentially be generalized to other disease states and immunological phenotypes. In vitro tests confirmed that a few of the cytomegalovirus-associated TCR beta chains recognize cytomegalovirus antigens. All 120 or so repertoires were used to score co-occurrence in the validation cohort in a later analysis, because that analysis had no HLA typing for the cohort. The study gave a list of around 170 TCR beta chains associated with cytomegalovirus. While some public TCRs were present in many individuals, most TCR sequences turned up only very rarely across donors. The classifier was reported to diagnose cytomegalovirus status with high specificity and sensitivity in both the original and validation cohorts. Of the cluster scores, approximately 94% were above 0 in a later analysis, which found that TCRs clustered in the first cohort also tended to co-occur in the 120 validation repertoires.

Comment on this clone: Its antigen remains undetermined. Nothing much larger sits one base from this clone, and base qualities are not available.

Donors formed part of the validation cohort, which comprised approximately 130 subjects and was distinct from the first cohort of some 700 subjects. The library relied on the immunoSEQ multiplex PCR assay. Processing in the source paper ran as follows. A statistical classification framework was developed to diagnose cytomegalovirus status using the catalog of TCR beta chain sequences. Held by TCRdb, this immuneACCESS table contains in-frame sequences only and omits some clones. Under half of the omission traces to an unresolved V gene where checked; the cause of the rest is unknown. That table supplies the V and J calls and clone size; D and trimming were determined from the DNA. Across this sample there are roughly 130,000 clones, with 84% seen only once. The ten largest clones take up 1.4% of the sample.

The receptor was derived from a woman in her twenties or thirties in good health and CMV-seronegative. Source material: PBMCs. The chain couples TRBV29-1 to TRBJ1-3, with an unclear D gene assignment. The CDR3 amino acid sequence is: CSVRGSGNTIYF. The DNA sequence follows: TGCAGCGTGCGGGGATCTGGAAACACCATATATTTT.